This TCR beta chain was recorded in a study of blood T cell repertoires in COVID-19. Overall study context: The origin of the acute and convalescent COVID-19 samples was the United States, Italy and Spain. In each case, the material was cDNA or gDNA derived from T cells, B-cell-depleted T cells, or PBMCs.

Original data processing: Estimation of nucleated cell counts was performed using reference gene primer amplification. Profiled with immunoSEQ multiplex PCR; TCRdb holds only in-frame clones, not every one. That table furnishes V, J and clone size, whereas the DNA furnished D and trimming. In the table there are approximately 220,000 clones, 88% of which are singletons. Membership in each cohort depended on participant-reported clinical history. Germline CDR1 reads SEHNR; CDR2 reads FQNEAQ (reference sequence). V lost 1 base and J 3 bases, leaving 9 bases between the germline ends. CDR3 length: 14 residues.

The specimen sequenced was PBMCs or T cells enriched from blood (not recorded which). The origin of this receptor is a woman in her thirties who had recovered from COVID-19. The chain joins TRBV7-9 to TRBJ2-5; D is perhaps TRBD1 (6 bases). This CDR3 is CASSLVQGKETQYF. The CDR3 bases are TGTGCCAGCAGCTTAGTTCAGGGGAAAGAGACCCAGTACTTC.